Given below is one T cell receptor (beta chain) in context. The clone's antigen remains unknown. No quality values exist for individual bases; no much larger clone is one base distant. This specimen belongs to a study of lymphopenia after photon versus proton radiotherapy (dated by TCRdb to about 2019). Study-wide context: The study compared the immunological effects of photon versus proton radiation therapy in patients with gastrointestinal tumors who developed high-grade lymphopenia. The 20 patients in the cohort had gastrointestinal tumors, were treated with either photon or proton therapy, and subsequently developed lymphopenia. The study aimed to characterize how the two radiation modalities differ in their impact on the immune system.

Library construction relied on the immunoSEQ multiplex PCR assay. Alongside multiparametric flow cytometry, deep sequencing of rearranged TCR beta loci was used to profile the T cell repertoires. TCRdb took over this immuneACCESS table, retaining in-frame rearrangements with V and J assigned. Such tables are incomplete; in checked studies, under half of the missing clones stem from an unresolved V gene, and the remainder is unexplained. The sample has tens of thousands of clones on record, about 85% of them singletons. About 2.2% of the sample goes to the ten largest clones. Broader findings and caveats from the paper: Once the lymphocyte count had reached its nadir, the repertoires of photon-treated patients showed oligoclonal expansion, particularly of CD8+ Temra cells, and this expansion drove the decline in diversity. Across the cohort, an inverse correlation was found between a larger post-nadir drop in TCR diversity and overall survival time among patients who died. The survival association was assessed only in patients who died, and the authors presented better survival with proton therapy as a possibility rather than a demonstrated result. During treatment, patients who received proton therapy stayed relatively stable, whereas patients who received photon therapy lost naive T cells and TCR diversity and gained effector/memory populations.

The sample in question was peripheral blood, obtained from a patient treated with photon-based radiotherapy. The clonotype comes from a man aged 35 to 55 with gastric cancer.

The sequenced DNA: TGTGCCAGCAGCTTAGACAGGGGAGAAACCGGGGAGCTGTTTTTT. Translated, it gives CASSLDRGETGELFF. This chain is built from TRBV7-2 and TRBJ2-2, with 7 bases in between that match TRBD1. Measured from the cysteine to the phenylalanine, the CDR3 is 15 residues long. CDR3 DNA is the only sequence kept; it has 45 bases, read in frame from the first base. V is trimmed back by 1 base and J by 5 bases, and the junction contains 4 bases that no gene match accounts for. The germline V gene supplies CDR1 SGHTA and CDR2 FQGNSA. The full variable domain, completed from the reference TRBV7-2 and TRBJ2-2 proteins outside the CDR3, reads GAGVSQSPSNKVTEKGKDVELRCDPISGHTALYWYRQSLGQGLEFLIYFQGNSAPDKSGLPSDRFSAERTGGSVSTLTIQRTQQEDSAVYLCASSLDRGETGELFFGEGSRLTVL.